This T cell receptor (beta chain) was identified during a study of cytomegalovirus exposure and HLA in healthy donors. For this clone: Its matching antigen is unknown.

Overall study results and limits: Indistinguishable V segments, including TRBV6-2 and TRBV6-3, were excluded.

Trimming cost V 5 bases and J 4 bases; bases outside gene matches: 4. The length of the CDR3 is 13 residues. From germline, CDR1 is SGHVS and CDR2 FQNEAQ. Primers included in the PCR were 60 Vbeta and 13 Jbeta primers. Using immunoSEQ multiplex PCR, the repertoire was profiled, and TCRdb retains in-frame clones only, with some absent. Seen here are more than 150,000 clones, 75% to 85% observed once, and the top ten hold less than 2.5%. The clonotype comes from a woman aged 25-40 years in good health and CMV-seropositive. The chain links TRBV7-8 to TRBJ1-2, with TRBD1 matching over 7 bases. Sequenced input: PBMCs. Here the CDR3 reads CASSPGTAYGYTF. CDR3 sequence (DNA): TGTGCCAGCAGCCCAGGGACAGCCTATGGCTACACCTTC.